The 3 T cell receptor beta chains reported below all come from one sample, sequenced in a study of T-cell reconstitution after alpha-beta-depleted transplantation in children. A TCRbeta library incorporating unique molecular identifiers was prepared. TCRdb re-called the PCR reads with MiXCR, one entry per CDR3 protein. The sample lists 490,000 or so distinct CDR3 sequences, roughly an eighth occurring once. This specimen was PBMCs from the stem cell graft donor, taken from the stem cell graft. Source of these receptors: a human donor who donated a stem cell graft to a child with combined immunodeficiency.

This clonotype was seen a few times. This chain connects TRBV12-3 or TRBV12-4 to TRBJ1-5; D is perhaps TRBD1 (5 bases). The CDR3 has 20 amino acids. Trimming removed 3 bases at V and 0 bases at J, with 24 bases between. The CDR3 sequence is CASSLSGGLGLLYSNQPQHF. Written as DNA, the CDR3 is TGTGCCAGCAGTTTGTCCGGTGGCCTGGGACTACTGTATAGCAATCAGCCCCAGCATTTT.

This rearrangement joins TRBV6-1 to TRBJ1-5; no definite D call. Germline values: CDR1 MNHNS, CDR2 SASEGT. V was pared by 7 bases and J by 3 bases, with 13 bases between. This CDR3 has 14 amino acids. The CDR3: CASKKGGTNQPQHF. In nucleotides, the CDR3 is TGTGCCAGCAAAAAGGGTGGTACCAATCAGCCCCAGCATTTT.

This clonotype was picked up many times. The rearrangement uses TRBV7-7 and TRBJ2-1, with D perhaps matching TRBD1 (6 bases). Trimming took 1 base from V and 0 from J, leaving 10 bases between them. Germline V lookup: CDR1 SSHAT, CDR2 FNYEAQ (reference sequence). This CDR3 is 16 amino acids long. The CDR3 loop reads CASSLEGQPSYNEQFF. The CDR3, as DNA: TGTGCCAGCAGCTTAGAAGGACAGCCCTCCTACAATGAGCAGTTCTTC.